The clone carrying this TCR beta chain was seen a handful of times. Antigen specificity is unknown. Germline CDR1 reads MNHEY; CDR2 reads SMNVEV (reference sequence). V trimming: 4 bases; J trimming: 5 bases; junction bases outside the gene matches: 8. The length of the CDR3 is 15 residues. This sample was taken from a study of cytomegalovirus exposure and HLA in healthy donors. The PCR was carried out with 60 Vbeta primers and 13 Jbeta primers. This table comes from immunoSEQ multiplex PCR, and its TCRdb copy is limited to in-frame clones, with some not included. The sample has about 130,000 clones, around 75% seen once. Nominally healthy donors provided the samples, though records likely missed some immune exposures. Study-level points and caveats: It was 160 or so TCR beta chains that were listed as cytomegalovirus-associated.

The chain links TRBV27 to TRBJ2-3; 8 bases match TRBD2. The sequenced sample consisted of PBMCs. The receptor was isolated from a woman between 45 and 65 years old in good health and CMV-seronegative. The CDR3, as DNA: TGTGCCAGCAGTTCCCAGCGGGGGTCCCAAGATACGCAGTATTTT. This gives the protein CASSSQRGSQDTQYF.